This is a list of T cell receptor beta chains from one sample in a study of blood T cell repertoires in COVID-19. Produced via immunoSEQ multiplex PCR; TCRdb's table is partial and in-frame only. Of just under 65,000 clones in the sample, roughly four fifths were seen once. The specimen sequenced was peripheral blood. The receptors derive from a human donor in a cohort sampled during active COVID-19. Both conserved end residues are part of each CDR3. D genes are given only for firm matches. Clone size appears in some rows only: once, few, many, or a class for an expanded clone.

abundance: -
d_gene: TRBD1
v_gene: TRBV7-9
j_gene: TRBJ1-2
CDR3aa: CAGTGSEVDGYTF
CDR3nt: TGTGCGGGGACAGGGTCTGAGGTCGATGGCTACACCTTC

abundance: -
d_gene: -
v_gene: TRBV24-1
j_gene: TRBJ1-4
CDR3aa: CATSDLSGNEKLFF
CDR3nt: TGTGCCACCAGTGATTTATCGGGGAATGAAAAACTGTTTTTT

abundance: -
d_gene: -
v_gene: TRBV18
j_gene: TRBJ2-3
CDR3aa: CASSTRTAINTDTQYF
CDR3nt: TGTGCCAGCTCAACCAGGACAGCTATTAACACAGATACGCAGTATTTT

abundance: -
d_gene: TRBD1
v_gene: TRBV7-8
j_gene: TRBJ2-2
CDR3aa: CASSPGQLNTGELFF
CDR3nt: TGTGCCAGCAGCCCGGGACAGCTGAACACCGGGGAGCTGTTTTTT

abundance: once
d_gene: TRBD1
v_gene: TRBV9
j_gene: TRBJ2-1
CDR3aa: CASSVKIQGASEQFF
CDR3nt: TGTGCCAGCAGCGTCAAAATACAGGGGGCGAGTGAGCAGTTCTTC

abundance: few
d_gene: TRBD1
v_gene: TRBV9
j_gene: TRBJ2-2
CDR3aa: CASSVDRGLGELFF
CDR3nt: TGTGCCAGCAGCGTTGACAGGGGGCTTGGGGAGCTGTTTTTT

abundance: -
d_gene: TRBD1
v_gene: TRBV2
j_gene: TRBJ1-4
CDR3aa: CASSNLPGTGEAYEKLFF
CDR3nt: TGTGCCAGCAGTAATCTTCCCGGGACAGGGGAGGCCTACGAAAAACTGTTTTTT

abundance: few
d_gene: -
v_gene: TRBV5-6
j_gene: TRBJ1-5
CDR3aa: CASSWAAHSNQPQHF
CDR3nt: TGTGCCAGCAGCTGGGCAGCTCATAGCAATCAGCCCCAGCATTTT

abundance: -
d_gene: TRBD1
v_gene: TRBV28
j_gene: TRBJ2-7
CDR3aa: CASTRQGVGYEQYF
CDR3nt: TGTGCCAGCACAAGACAGGGGGTCGGCTACGAGCAGTACTTC

abundance: -
d_gene: -
v_gene: TRBV19
j_gene: TRBJ1-1
CDR3aa: CASSDRLNTEAFF
CDR3nt: TGTGCCAGTAGTGACAGATTGAACACTGAAGCTTTCTTT

abundance: -
d_gene: -
v_gene: TRBV12-3/TRBV12-4
j_gene: TRBJ1-2
CDR3aa: CASSSSRNYGYTF
CDR3nt: TGTGCCAGCAGTTCGTCCAGGAACTATGGCTACACCTTC

abundance: -
d_gene: -
v_gene: TRBV1
j_gene: TRBJ2-7
CDR3aa: CTSSQVRRGRNEQYF
CDR3nt: TGCACCAGCAGCCAAGTTCGCAGGGGGCGAAACGAGCAGTACTTC

abundance: -
d_gene: -
v_gene: TRBV5-1
j_gene: TRBJ2-5
CDR3aa: CAGQQETQYF
CDR3nt: TGCGCCGGGCAGCAAGAGACCCAGTACTTC

abundance: once
d_gene: TRBD1
v_gene: TRBV7-2
j_gene: TRBJ1-4
CDR3aa: CASRDSNEKLFF
CDR3nt: TGTGCCAGCCGGGACAGCAATGAAAAACTGTTTTTT

abundance: few
d_gene: -
v_gene: TRBV5-6
j_gene: TRBJ1-1
CDR3aa: CASSFQYTEAFF
CDR3nt: TGTGCCAGCAGCTTTCAGTACACTGAAGCTTTCTTT

abundance: -
d_gene: -
v_gene: TRBV6-5
j_gene: TRBJ1-1
CDR3aa: CASSYSLLNTEAFF
CDR3nt: TGTGCCAGCAGTTACTCCCTATTGAACACTGAAGCTTTCTTT

abundance: many
d_gene: -
v_gene: TRBV30
j_gene: TRBJ1-2
CDR3aa: CAWSVLGRADLYGYTF
CDR3nt: TGTGCCTGGAGTGTATTAGGCAGGGCCGACCTCTATGGCTACACCTTC

abundance: -
d_gene: -
v_gene: TRBV7-2
j_gene: TRBJ1-3
CDR3aa: CASSFGDSGNTIYF
CDR3nt: TGTGCCAGCAGCTTCGGAGACTCTGGAAACACCATATATTTT

abundance: -
d_gene: -
v_gene: TRBV9
j_gene: TRBJ1-2
CDR3aa: CASSSSGPAKYGYTF
CDR3nt: TGTGCCAGCAGCTCCAGTGGTCCAGCGAAATATGGCTACACCTTC

abundance: once
d_gene: -
v_gene: TRBV5-4
j_gene: TRBJ1-3
CDR3aa: CASSYYSGNTIYF
CDR3nt: TGTGCCAGCAGCTACTACTCTGGAAACACCATATATTTT

abundance: few
d_gene: -
v_gene: TRBV6-2/TRBV6-3
j_gene: TRBJ1-1
CDR3aa: CASSSHRATGTEAFF
CDR3nt: TGTGCCAGCAGCTCACACAGGGCAACGGGCACTGAAGCTTTCTTT

abundance: -
d_gene: TRBD1
v_gene: TRBV20-1
j_gene: TRBJ2-3
CDR3aa: CSASPQGAFADTQYF
CDR3nt: TGCAGTGCTAGTCCTCAGGGGGCTTTCGCAGATACGCAGTATTTT

abundance: -
d_gene: TRBD2
v_gene: TRBV6-2/TRBV6-3
j_gene: TRBJ2-7
CDR3aa: CASSTGGRQDYEQYF
CDR3nt: TGTGCCAGCAGTACCGGGGGGAGACAAGACTACGAGCAGTACTTC

abundance: -
d_gene: -
v_gene: TRBV14
j_gene: TRBJ1-2
CDR3aa: CASSQNRANYGYTF
CDR3nt: TGTGCCAGCAGCCAGAATAGAGCTAACTATGGCTACACCTTC

abundance: -
d_gene: -
v_gene: TRBV19
j_gene: TRBJ1-5
CDR3aa: CASSINQAHQPQHF
CDR3nt: TGTGCCAGTAGTATAAATCAGGCCCATCAGCCCCAGCATTTT

abundance: once
d_gene: -
v_gene: TRBV15
j_gene: TRBJ2-3
CDR3aa: CATSRVGGRSDTQYF
CDR3nt: TGTGCCACCAGCAGAGTCGGAGGGAGGAGCGATACGCAGTATTTT

abundance: -
d_gene: -
v_gene: TRBV9
j_gene: TRBJ1-2
CDR3aa: CASSVGRQVSSYGYTF
CDR3nt: TGTGCCAGCAGCGTAGGTCGACAGGTCTCAAGCTATGGCTACACCTTC

abundance: once
d_gene: -
v_gene: TRBV6-5
j_gene: TRBJ2-7
CDR3aa: CASSYDPTDKTYEQYF
CDR3nt: TGTGCCAGCAGCTACGACCCGACAGATAAAACCTACGAGCAGTACTTC

abundance: -
d_gene: -
v_gene: TRBV28
j_gene: TRBJ2-7
CDR3aa: CASRGDTYEQYF
CDR3nt: TGTGCCAGCAGGGGCGACACCTACGAGCAGTACTTC

abundance: -
d_gene: TRBD1
v_gene: TRBV9
j_gene: TRBJ2-1
CDR3aa: CASSTPGGRDNEQFF
CDR3nt: TGTGCCAGCAGCACCCCAGGGGGCAGGGACAATGAGCAGTTCTTC

abundance: -
d_gene: -
v_gene: TRBV7-2
j_gene: TRBJ2-3
CDR3aa: CASSIGGVTDTQYF
CDR3nt: TGTGCCAGCAGCATTGGCGGTGTTACAGATACGCAGTATTTT

abundance: -
d_gene: -
v_gene: TRBV3-1/TRBV3-2
j_gene: TRBJ2-5
CDR3aa: CASSQGVVQETQYF
CDR3nt: TGTGCCAGCAGCCAAGGCGTCGTTCAAGAGACCCAGTACTTC

abundance: -
d_gene: TRBD1
v_gene: TRBV2
j_gene: TRBJ1-2
CDR3aa: CASSKNTGAQSYGYTF
CDR3nt: TGTGCCAGCAGCAAGAATACAGGGGCACAGTCATATGGCTACACCTTC

abundance: -
d_gene: TRBD2
v_gene: TRBV10-3
j_gene: TRBJ2-3
CDR3aa: CAISGLADTQYF
CDR3nt: TGTGCCATCAGTGGACTAGCGGATACGCAGTATTTT

abundance: -
d_gene: -
v_gene: TRBV11-1
j_gene: TRBJ2-1
CDR3aa: CASSLGGGKYNEQFF
CDR3nt: TGTGCCAGCAGCTTGGGGGGGGGCAAGTACAATGAGCAGTTCTTC

abundance: -
d_gene: -
v_gene: TRBV28
j_gene: TRBJ1-2
CDR3aa: CASSFGAGAPIYGYTF
CDR3nt: TGTGCCAGCAGTTTTGGGGCAGGGGCACCGATCTATGGCTACACCTTC

abundance: -
d_gene: -
v_gene: TRBV7-2
j_gene: TRBJ2-5
CDR3aa: CASSFRLTETQYF
CDR3nt: TGTGCCAGCAGCTTTCGACTCACAGAGACCCAGTACTTC

abundance: -
d_gene: -
v_gene: TRBV5-1
j_gene: TRBJ2-2
CDR3aa: CASSTQQNTGELFF
CDR3nt: TGCGCCAGCAGCACCCAACAAAACACCGGGGAGCTGTTTTTT

abundance: few
d_gene: -
v_gene: TRBV9
j_gene: TRBJ1-6
CDR3aa: CASSPRGTAPPLHF
CDR3nt: TGTGCCAGCAGCCCCCGGGGAACCGCCCCACCCCTCCACTTT

abundance: few
d_gene: -
v_gene: TRBV7-3
j_gene: TRBJ1-4
CDR3aa: CASSPRAANEKLFF
CDR3nt: TGTGCCAGCAGCCCCAGGGCGGCTAATGAAAAACTGTTTTTT

abundance: -
d_gene: -
v_gene: TRBV2
j_gene: TRBJ2-7
CDR3aa: CASSGDDRNEQYF
CDR3nt: TGTGCCAGCAGTGGGGACGACAGGAACGAGCAGTACTTC

abundance: -
d_gene: -
v_gene: TRBV19
j_gene: TRBJ1-1
CDR3aa: CASSLDFEAFF
CDR3nt: TGTGCCAGTAGTCTAGACTTTGAAGCTTTCTTT

abundance: -
d_gene: -
v_gene: TRBV24-1
j_gene: TRBJ2-2
CDR3aa: CATSDTRGRAGELFF
CDR3nt: TGTGCCACCAGTGATACTCGGGGTAGGGCCGGGGAGCTGTTTTTT

abundance: -
d_gene: -
v_gene: TRBV19
j_gene: TRBJ1-2
CDR3aa: CASRHQGGGIGYGYTF
CDR3nt: TGTGCCAGTAGACATCAAGGGGGGGGAATCGGCTATGGCTACACCTTC

abundance: -
d_gene: TRBD1
v_gene: TRBV28
j_gene: TRBJ1-2
CDR3aa: CASSLAPYRGIYGYTF
CDR3nt: TGTGCCAGCAGTTTAGCCCCGTACAGGGGCATCTATGGCTACACCTTC

abundance: -
d_gene: TRBD1
v_gene: TRBV6-7
j_gene: TRBJ1-2
CDR3aa: CASSYPGQSNYGYTF
CDR3nt: TGTGCCAGCAGTTACCCGGGACAGTCTAACTATGGCTACACCTTC

abundance: -
d_gene: -
v_gene: TRBV30
j_gene: TRBJ2-5
CDR3aa: CAWSLVGAQYF
CDR3nt: TGTGCCTGGAGCCTGGTAGGGGCCCAGTACTTC

abundance: -
d_gene: TRBD1
v_gene: TRBV5-1
j_gene: TRBJ2-3
CDR3aa: CASSLGGGRGHTDTQYF
CDR3nt: TGCGCCAGCAGCTTGGGGGGCGGCAGGGGGCATACAGATACGCAGTATTTT

abundance: -
d_gene: TRBD1
v_gene: TRBV30
j_gene: TRBJ2-3
CDR3aa: CAWSQTGGLLTDTQYF
CDR3nt: TGTGCCTGGAGTCAAACAGGGGGCCTGCTAACAGATACGCAGTATTTT

abundance: -
d_gene: -
v_gene: TRBV5-1
j_gene: TRBJ1-1
CDR3aa: CASSNEQANTEAFF
CDR3nt: TGCGCCAGCTCCAACGAACAGGCGAACACTGAAGCTTTCTTT

abundance: -
d_gene: -
v_gene: TRBV15
j_gene: TRBJ1-5
CDR3aa: CATSVAGRNQPQHF
CDR3nt: TGTGCCACCAGCGTCGCGGGTCGGAATCAGCCCCAGCATTTT

abundance: once
d_gene: -
v_gene: TRBV7-2
j_gene: TRBJ1-3
CDR3aa: CASSITGFGGNTIYF
CDR3nt: TGTGCCAGCAGCATTACAGGGTTTGGTGGAAACACCATATATTTT

abundance: medium-sized
d_gene: TRBD1
v_gene: TRBV18
j_gene: TRBJ1-6
CDR3aa: CASSPGQGGSPLHF
CDR3nt: TGTGCCAGCTCACCAGGACAGGGGGGATCACCCCTCCACTTT

abundance: -
d_gene: TRBD1
v_gene: TRBV30
j_gene: TRBJ1-1
CDR3aa: CAWGGQGATEAFF
CDR3nt: TGTGCCTGGGGAGGACAGGGTGCAACTGAAGCTTTCTTT

abundance: -
d_gene: -
v_gene: TRBV30
j_gene: TRBJ2-7
CDR3aa: CAWSVQGGAGEQYF
CDR3nt: TGTGCCTGGAGTGTCCAAGGGGGCGCGGGGGAGCAGTACTTC

abundance: -
d_gene: TRBD1
v_gene: TRBV24-1
j_gene: TRBJ2-5
CDR3aa: CATSDSRAGQGSGETQYF
CDR3nt: TGTGCCACCAGTGATAGTAGGGCGGGACAGGGGTCAGGAGAGACCCAGTACTTC

abundance: few
d_gene: TRBD1
v_gene: TRBV25-1
j_gene: TRBJ1-6
CDR3aa: CASSWDRTNSPLHF
CDR3nt: TGTGCCAGCAGCTGGGACAGGACTAATTCACCCCTCCACTTT

abundance: -
d_gene: TRBD2
v_gene: TRBV6-2/TRBV6-3
j_gene: TRBJ2-3
CDR3aa: CASSYYPGGGGTDTQYF
CDR3nt: TGTGCCAGCAGTTATTATCCTGGCGGGGGGGGCACAGATACGCAGTATTTT

abundance: once
d_gene: TRBD2
v_gene: TRBV6-5
j_gene: TRBJ2-1
CDR3aa: CASREGLAVYNEQFF
CDR3nt: TGTGCCAGCAGAGAGGGACTAGCGGTGTACAATGAGCAGTTCTTC

abundance: -
d_gene: TRBD1
v_gene: TRBV9
j_gene: TRBJ1-1
CDR3aa: CASSVADRDTEAFF
CDR3nt: TGTGCCAGCAGCGTAGCAGACAGGGACACTGAAGCTTTCTTT